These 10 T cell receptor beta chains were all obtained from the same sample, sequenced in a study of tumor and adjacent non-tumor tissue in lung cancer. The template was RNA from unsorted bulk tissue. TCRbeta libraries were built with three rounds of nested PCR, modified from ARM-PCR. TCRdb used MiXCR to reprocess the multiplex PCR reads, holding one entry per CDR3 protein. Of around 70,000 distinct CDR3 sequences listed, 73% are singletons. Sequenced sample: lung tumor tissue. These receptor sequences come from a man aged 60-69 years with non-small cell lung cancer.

CDR3 in DNA: TGTGCCACCGCAGGTGGGGTAGTGACCTATAATTCACCCCTCCACTTT. Its protein product is CATAGGVVTYNSPLHF. V gene TRBV6-6 combines with J gene TRBJ1-6, with D unresolved. This CDR3 is 16 amino acids long. Trimming removed 10 bases from V and 2 bases from J, with 18 bases in between. Per the germline V gene, CDR1 is MNHNY and CDR2 is SVGAGI (reference sequence).

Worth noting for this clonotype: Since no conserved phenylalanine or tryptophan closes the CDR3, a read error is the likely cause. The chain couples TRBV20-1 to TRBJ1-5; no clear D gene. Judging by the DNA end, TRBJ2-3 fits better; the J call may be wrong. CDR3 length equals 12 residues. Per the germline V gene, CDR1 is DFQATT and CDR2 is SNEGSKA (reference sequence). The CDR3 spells CSASQAFKPQYP. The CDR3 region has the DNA TGCAGTGCCTCGCAGGCTTTTAAGCCCCAGTATCCT.

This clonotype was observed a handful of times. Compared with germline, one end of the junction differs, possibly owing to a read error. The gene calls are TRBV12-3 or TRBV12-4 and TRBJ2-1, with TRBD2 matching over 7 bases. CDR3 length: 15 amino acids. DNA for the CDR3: TGTGCCTGCAGTTTTCCTCAGCGGGACCGCAATGAGCAGTTCTTC. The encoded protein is CACSFPQRDRNEQFF.

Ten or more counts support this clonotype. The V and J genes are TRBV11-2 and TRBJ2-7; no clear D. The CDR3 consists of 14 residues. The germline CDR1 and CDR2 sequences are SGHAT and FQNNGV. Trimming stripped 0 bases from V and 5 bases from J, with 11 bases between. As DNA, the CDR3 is TGTGCCAGCAGCTTAGACGGCCCACTGGACGAGCAGTACTTC. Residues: CASSLDGPLDEQYF.

The CDR3 nucleotides are TGTGCCAGCAATTATGGGACAGAGAACACTGAAGCTTTCTTT. Its translation: CASNYGTENTEAFF. The genes are TRBV6-5 and TRBJ1-1, with 7 bases fitting TRBD1. This CDR3 is 14 amino acids long. Unmatched junction bases numbered 6, after V lost 7 bases and J lost 1 base. Germline CDR1 reads MNHEY; CDR2 reads SVGAGI.

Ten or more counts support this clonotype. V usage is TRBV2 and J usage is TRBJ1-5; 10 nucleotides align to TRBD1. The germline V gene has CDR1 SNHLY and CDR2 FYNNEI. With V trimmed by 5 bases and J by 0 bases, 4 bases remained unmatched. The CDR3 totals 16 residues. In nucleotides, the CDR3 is TGTGCCAGCAGTCGGGACAGGGGTAGTAGCAATCAGCCCCAGCATTTT. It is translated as CASSRDRGSSNQPQHF.

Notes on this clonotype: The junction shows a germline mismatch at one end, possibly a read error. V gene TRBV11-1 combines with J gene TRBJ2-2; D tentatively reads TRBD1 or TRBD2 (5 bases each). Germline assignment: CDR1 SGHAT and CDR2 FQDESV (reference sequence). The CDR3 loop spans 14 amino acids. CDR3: CDSRYTSGTGELFF. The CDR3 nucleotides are TGCGACAGCAGATATACTAGTGGAACCGGGGAGCTGTTTTTT.

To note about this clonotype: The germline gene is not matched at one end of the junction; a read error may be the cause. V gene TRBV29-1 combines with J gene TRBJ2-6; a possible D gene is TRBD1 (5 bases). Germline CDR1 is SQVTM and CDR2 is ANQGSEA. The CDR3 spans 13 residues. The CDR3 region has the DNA TGCAGCGTCACAGTTAGTGGGGCCAACGTCCTGATTTTC. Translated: CSVTVSGANVLIF.

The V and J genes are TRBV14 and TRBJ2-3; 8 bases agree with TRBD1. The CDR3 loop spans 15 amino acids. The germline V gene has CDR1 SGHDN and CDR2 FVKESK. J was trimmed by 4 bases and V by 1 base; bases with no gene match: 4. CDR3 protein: CASSQGTGTADTQYF. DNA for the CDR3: TGTGCCAGCAGCCAAGGGACAGGGACGGCAGATACGCAGTATTTT.

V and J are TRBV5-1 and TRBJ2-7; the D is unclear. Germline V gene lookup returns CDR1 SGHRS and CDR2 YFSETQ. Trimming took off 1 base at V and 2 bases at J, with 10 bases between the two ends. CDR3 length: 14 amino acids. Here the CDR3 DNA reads TGCGCCAGCAGCTTGCACACAGATACCTACGAGCAGTACTTC. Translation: CASSLHTDTYEQYF.